This T cell receptor beta chain appears in the sequencing data of a study of CD8 T cells in ankylosing spondylitis. V lost 7 bases, J lost 1 base, and 5 bases stayed unmatched. CDR3 length equals 14 residues. A single record per CDR3 protein comes from TCRdb applying MiXCR to the 5' RACE reads. The repertoire holds approximately 500,000 distinct CDR3 sequences, with over 9.5% as singletons. A few counts support this clonotype. Its specificity is unknown. Study-wide results and caveats: A TCR beta motif made of about 8 highly homologous variants seemed typical of ankylosing spondylitis blood.

The V call is TRBV12-3 or TRBV12-4, the J call TRBJ2-7; 9 bases align to TRBD2. This receptor was obtained from a male donor with ankylosing spondylitis. Material for sequencing was blood, either unsorted or a sorted T cell fraction (not recorded which). This CDR3 is CASTVAGVSYEQYF. DNA for the CDR3: TGTGCCAGCACAGTAGCGGGAGTGTCCTACGAGCAGTACTTC.